These T cell receptor beta chains were read from a single sample in a study of blood T cell repertoires in COVID-19. Profiling relied on immunoSEQ multiplex PCR, and the TCRdb table lists in-frame clones only, not all of them. The sample lists 250,000 or so clones; under 85% were seen once. Sequencing used peripheral blood. The source of these receptors is a human donor in a cohort sampled during active COVID-19. Each CDR3 is given with its conserved first and last residue.

V | CDR3
TRBV10-3 | CAISADSENYGYTF
TRBV5-1 | CATRGQPTNTGELFF
TRBV5-4 | CASSIGGGSYEQYF
TRBV19 | CASSALAGGPVEQFF
TRBV7-2 | CASSPLGTGDNQPQHF
TRBV24-1 | CATSDAGPAETQYF
TRBV6-5 | CASRPAGGPYEQYF
TRBV2 | CASTNPGGRAHNEQFF
TRBV6-2/TRBV6-3 | CASSYGERFPPLHF
TRBV25-1 | CASSRDTPATTQYF
TRBV19 | CASTGQYTEAFF
TRBV18 | CASSAGSSYEQYF
TRBV10-3 | CAISDPLQINSGNTIYF
TRBV24-1 | CATSSLAGNSYEQYF
TRBV4-1 | CASSQSGLAGTTDTQYF
TRBV6-4 | CASRGQGRGELFF
TRBV7-9 | CASNRQINNEQFF
TRBV5-5 | CASSPRPSGTRETQYF
TRBV10-3 | CAISESNAGYAFF
TRBV6-5 | CASSPREAGANVLTF
TRBV10-1 | CASFVGRGGEQYF
TRBV19 | CASSIIVRTGMDSPLHF
TRBV10-1 | CATSFGGRNNEQFF
TRBV6-5 | CASSYRQFPDGTEAFF
TRBV5-1 | CASSPQGQGGVGEQYF
TRBV11-2 | CASSLEMGGTEAFF
TRBV5-1 | CATNTGTANTEAFF
TRBV9 | CASSPPQAGDYGYTF
TRBV4-2 | CASSQADRDSYGYTF
TRBV5-6 | CASSLTSGVNIQYF
TRBV3-1/TRBV3-2 | CATRGTGTYEQYF
TRBV15 | CATSRDGQNNSPLHF
TRBV30 | CAWSVDRSYQPQHF
TRBV11-2 | CASSSLAGGGNEQFF
TRBV27 | CASSREESTEAFF
TRBV27 | CASSVGESYEQYF
TRBV5-1 | CASSLVAQGAGEQYF
TRBV5-1 | CASRQSGRGNYGYTF
TRBV6-5 | CASSPLAGLKNEQFF
TRBV12-3/TRBV12-4 | CASTGDTNTEAFF
TRBV11-3 | CASSHRAGGYNEQFF
TRBV3-1/TRBV3-2 | CASKVTSEFGELFF
TRBV5-1 | CASSYGGRPETQYF
TRBV9 | CASSVGGRGGETQYF
TRBV15 | CATSRDRDSTEAFF
TRBV18 | CASSPRGQGGPEAFF
TRBV9 | CASSVEPYTPAFF
TRBV18 | CASSPGQASSYEQYF
TRBV6-4 | CASSPGGISTDTQYF
TRBV5-1 | CASRGGPSSYEQYF
TRBV29-1 | CSVEDREEGAYEQYF
TRBV2 | CASRGQGASGYTF
TRBV5-4 | CASSFPSGGADTQYF
TRBV27 | CASSSTDRARSGYTF
TRBV9 | CASSSGNSGNTIYF
TRBV12-3/TRBV12-4 | CASITRGGAEAFF
TRBV5-1 | CASSYGTSGEDTQYF